Ten or more counts support the clone carrying this TCR beta chain. Its cognate antigen is unknown. One entry per CDR3 protein, called by TCRdb with MiXCR from the RT-PCR reads. This sample yields about 540,000 distinct CDR3 sequences, of which approximately 14% are seen a single time; 11% belongs to the top ten. CDR3 length: 15 amino acids. With 2 bases clipped from V and 3 bases from J, the junction kept 6 bases outside the gene matches. From germline, CDR1 is DFQATT and CDR2 SNEGSKA (reference sequence). This specimen belongs to a study of response to subunit inactivated influenza vaccine. The study, taken as a whole, reports: Only a handful of new T cells, the authors suggested, are recruited with each seasonal influenza vaccination.

V and J are TRBV20-1 and TRBJ2-3; 9 nucleotides align to TRBD2. Sequences were derived from PBMCs from blood, sampled roughly 13 days after vaccination. The sequence came from a man between 50 and 59 years old who received an inactivated influenza vaccine. In nucleotides, the CDR3 is TGCAGTGCTAGATTATCTAGCGGGGCAACAGATACGCAGTATTTT. Encoded protein: CSARLSSGATDTQYF.